One T cell receptor beta chain is described in this entry. What it binds is not known. In the naive CD8 group, cells lacked CD45RO and were positively selected for CCR7, so terminally differentiated effector memory CD45RA+ cells were left out. Germline V lookup: CDR1 MNHEY, CDR2 SMNVEV (reference sequence). CDR3 length: 15 amino acids. J was trimmed by 6 bases and V by 7 bases; bases with no gene match: 8. The sample originates from a study of shared clonotypes between healthy human individuals. Study-level results: Richness estimates generally favored naive over memory subsets. Relative to clonotypes present in all four donors, those not shared had lower generation probabilities.

Profiling relied on immunoSEQ multiplex PCR, and the TCRdb table lists in-frame clones only, not all of them. The table lists 600,000 or so clones, roughly 98% of them singletons. The chain has TRBV27 and TRBJ2-2, with 10 bases lining up with TRBD1. Sequenced sample: naive CD8+ T cells sorted from blood. The receptor comes from a man aged 25 to 40 in good health. In DNA, the CDR3 is TGTGCCAGCACCCCGGGACAGGGGTTACCCGGGGAGCTGTTTTTT. This gives the protein CASTPGQGLPGELFF.